The T cell receptor beta chain under discussion was sequenced for a study of cytotoxic CD8 clonotypes in ibrutinib-treated CLL. V trimming: 3 bases; J trimming: 2 bases; junction bases outside the gene matches: 6. Germline V gene data show CDR1 as SGHRS and CDR2 as YFSETQ. The CDR3 loop spans 15 amino acids. Profiling relied on immunoSEQ multiplex PCR, and the TCRdb table lists in-frame clones only, not all of them. The table has 150,000 to 250,000 clones, about 72% seen once. This rearrangement joins TRBV5-1 to TRBJ2-7; 9 bases fit TRBD1. This clonotype was obtained from a human donor with chronic lymphocytic leukemia. Here the sequenced sample was PBMCs, taken after 24 months of ibrutinib treatment. The CDR3 nucleotides read TGCGCCAGCAGCTGGGACAGGGCCCCGACCTACGAGCAGTACTTC. Its translation is CASSWDRAPTYEQYF.